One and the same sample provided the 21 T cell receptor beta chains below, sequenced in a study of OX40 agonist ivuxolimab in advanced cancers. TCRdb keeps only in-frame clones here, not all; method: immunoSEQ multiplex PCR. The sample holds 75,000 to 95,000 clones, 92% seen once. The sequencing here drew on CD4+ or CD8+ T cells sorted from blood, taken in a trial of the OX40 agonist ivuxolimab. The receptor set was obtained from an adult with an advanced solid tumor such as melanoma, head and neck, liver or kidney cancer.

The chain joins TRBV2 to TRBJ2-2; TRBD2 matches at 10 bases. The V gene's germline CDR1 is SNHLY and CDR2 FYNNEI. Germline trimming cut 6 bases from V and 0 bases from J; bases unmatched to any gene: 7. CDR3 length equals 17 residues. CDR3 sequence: CASRDILAGSNTGELFF. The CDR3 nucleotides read TGTGCCAGCAGGGACATACTAGCGGGATCGAACACCGGGGAGCTGTTTTTT.

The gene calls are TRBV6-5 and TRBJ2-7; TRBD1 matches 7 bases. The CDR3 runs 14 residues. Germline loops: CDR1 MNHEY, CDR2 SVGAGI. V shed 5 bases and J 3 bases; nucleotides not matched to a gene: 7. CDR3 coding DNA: TGTGCCAGCAGTCAGACAGGGCACATCTACGAGCAGTACTTC. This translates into CASSQTGHIYEQYF.

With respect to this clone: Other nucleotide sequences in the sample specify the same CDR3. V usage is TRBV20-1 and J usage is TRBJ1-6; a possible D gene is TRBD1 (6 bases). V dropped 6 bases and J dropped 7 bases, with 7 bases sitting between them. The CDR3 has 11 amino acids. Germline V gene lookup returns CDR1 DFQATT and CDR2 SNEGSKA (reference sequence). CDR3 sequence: CSARGNSPLHF. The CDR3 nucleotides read TGCAGTGCGAGGGGGAATTCACCCCTCCACTTT.

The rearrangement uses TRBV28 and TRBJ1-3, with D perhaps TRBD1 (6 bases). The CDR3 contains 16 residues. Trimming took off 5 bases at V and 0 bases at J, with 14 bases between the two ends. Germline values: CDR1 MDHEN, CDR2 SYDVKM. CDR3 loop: CASSVSTGSSGNTIYF. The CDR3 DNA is TGTGCCAGCAGTGTAAGCACAGGGAGCTCTGGAAACACCATATATTTT.

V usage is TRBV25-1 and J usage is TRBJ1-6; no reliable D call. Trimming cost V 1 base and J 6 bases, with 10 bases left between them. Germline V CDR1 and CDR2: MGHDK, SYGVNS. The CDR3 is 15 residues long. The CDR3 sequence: CASSESRKSNSPLHF. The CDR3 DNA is TGTGCCAGCAGTGAATCCCGGAAAAGTAATTCACCCCTCCACTTT.

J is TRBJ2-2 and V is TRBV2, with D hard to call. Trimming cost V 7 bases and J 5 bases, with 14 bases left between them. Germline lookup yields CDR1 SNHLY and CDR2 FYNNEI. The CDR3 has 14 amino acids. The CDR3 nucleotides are TGTGCCAGCACCGAAGATATGGTAACCGGGGAGCTGTTTTTT. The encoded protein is CASTEDMVTGELFF. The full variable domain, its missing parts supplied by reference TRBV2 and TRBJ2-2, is EPEVTQTPSHQVTQMGQEVILRCVPISNHLYFYWYRQILGQKVEFLVSFYNNEISEKSEIFDDQFSVERPDGSNFTLKIRSTKLEDSAMYFCASTEDMVTGELFFGEGSRLTVL.

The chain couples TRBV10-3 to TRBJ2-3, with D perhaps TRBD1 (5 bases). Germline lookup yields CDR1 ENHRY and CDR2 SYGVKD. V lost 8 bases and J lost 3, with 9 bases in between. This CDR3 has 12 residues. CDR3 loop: CAIQGSTDTQYF. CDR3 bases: TGTGCCATCCAGGGTTCGACAGATACGCAGTATTTT.

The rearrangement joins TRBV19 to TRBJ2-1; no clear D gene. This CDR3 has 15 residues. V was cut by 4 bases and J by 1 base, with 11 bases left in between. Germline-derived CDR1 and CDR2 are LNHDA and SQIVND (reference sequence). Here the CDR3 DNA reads TGTGCCAGTAGTAATTCAGTCGGGTCCTACAATGAGCAGTTCTTC. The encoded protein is CASSNSVGSYNEQFF. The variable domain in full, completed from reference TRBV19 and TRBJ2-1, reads DGGITQSPKYLFRKEGQNVTLSCEQNLNHDAMYWYRQDPGQGLRLIYYSQIVNDFQKGDIAEGYSVSREKKESFPLTVTSAQKNPTAFYLCASSNSVGSYNEQFFGPGTRLTVL.

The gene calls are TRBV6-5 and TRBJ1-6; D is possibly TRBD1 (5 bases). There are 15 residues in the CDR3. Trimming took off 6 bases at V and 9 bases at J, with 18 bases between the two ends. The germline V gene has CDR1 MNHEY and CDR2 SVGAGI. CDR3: CASRRTRDRGSPLHF. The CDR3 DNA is TGTGCCAGCAGACGTACCCGGGACCGAGGTTCACCCCTCCACTTT.

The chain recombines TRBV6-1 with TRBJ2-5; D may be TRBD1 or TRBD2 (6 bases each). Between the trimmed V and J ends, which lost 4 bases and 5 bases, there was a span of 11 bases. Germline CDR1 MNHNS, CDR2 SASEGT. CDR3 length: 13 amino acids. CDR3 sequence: CASSARGAETQYF. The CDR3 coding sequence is TGTGCCAGCAGTGCAAGGGGGGCGGAGACCCAGTACTTC.

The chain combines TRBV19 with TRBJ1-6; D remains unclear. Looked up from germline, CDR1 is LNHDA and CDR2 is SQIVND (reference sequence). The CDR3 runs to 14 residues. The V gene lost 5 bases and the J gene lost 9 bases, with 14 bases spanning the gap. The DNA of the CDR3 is TGTGCCAGTAGTGGGCCCCAAGGCTCTTCACCCCTCCACTTT. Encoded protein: CASSGPQGSSPLHF.

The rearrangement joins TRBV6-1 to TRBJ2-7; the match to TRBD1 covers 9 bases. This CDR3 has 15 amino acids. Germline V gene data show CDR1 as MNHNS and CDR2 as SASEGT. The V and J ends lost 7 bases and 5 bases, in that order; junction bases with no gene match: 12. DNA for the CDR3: TGTGCCAGCACCGCTGGGGGACAGGGTATTCACGAGCAGTACTTC. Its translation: CASTAGGQGIHEQYF.

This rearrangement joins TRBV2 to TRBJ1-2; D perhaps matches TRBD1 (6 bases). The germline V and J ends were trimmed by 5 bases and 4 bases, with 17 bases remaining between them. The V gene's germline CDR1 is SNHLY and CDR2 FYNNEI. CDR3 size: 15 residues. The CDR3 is CASSKGQGIFYGYTF. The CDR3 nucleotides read TGTGCCAGCAGTAAGGGCCAGGGGATCTTCTATGGCTACACCTTC.

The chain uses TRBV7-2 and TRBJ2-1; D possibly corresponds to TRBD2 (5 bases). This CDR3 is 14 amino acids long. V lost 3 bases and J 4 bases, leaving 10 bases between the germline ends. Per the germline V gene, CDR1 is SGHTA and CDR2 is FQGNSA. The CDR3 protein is CASSFSRAYNEQFF. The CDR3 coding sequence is TGTGCCAGCAGCTTCTCGCGGGCGTACAATGAGCAGTTCTTC.

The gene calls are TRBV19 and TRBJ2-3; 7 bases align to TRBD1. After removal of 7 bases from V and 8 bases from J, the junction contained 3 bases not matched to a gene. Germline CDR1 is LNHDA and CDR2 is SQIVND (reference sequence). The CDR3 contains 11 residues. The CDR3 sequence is CASTAGGTQYF. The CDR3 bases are TGTGCCAGTACCGCAGGGGGTACGCAGTATTTT.

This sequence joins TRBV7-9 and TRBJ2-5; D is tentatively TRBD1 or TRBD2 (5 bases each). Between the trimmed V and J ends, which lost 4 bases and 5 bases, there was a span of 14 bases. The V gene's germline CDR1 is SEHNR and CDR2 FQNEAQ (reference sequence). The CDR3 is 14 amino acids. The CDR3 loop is CASSSGTALETQYF. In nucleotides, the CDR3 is TGTGCCAGCAGCTCAGGGACGGCCTTGGAGACCCAGTACTTC.

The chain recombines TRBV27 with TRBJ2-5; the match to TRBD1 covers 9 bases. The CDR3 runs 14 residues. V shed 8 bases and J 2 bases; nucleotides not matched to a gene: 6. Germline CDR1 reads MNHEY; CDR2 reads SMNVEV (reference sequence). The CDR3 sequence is CASGRQGDQETQYF. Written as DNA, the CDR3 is TGTGCCAGCGGCCGACAGGGGGATCAAGAGACCCAGTACTTC.

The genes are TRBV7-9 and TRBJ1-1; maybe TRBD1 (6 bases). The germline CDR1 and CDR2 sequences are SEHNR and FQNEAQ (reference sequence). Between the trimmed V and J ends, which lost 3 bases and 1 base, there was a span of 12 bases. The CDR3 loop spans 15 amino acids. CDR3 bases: TGTGCCAGCAGCTTGGGGGCCGCTCAGAACACTGAAGCTTTCTTT. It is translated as CASSLGAAQNTEAFF.

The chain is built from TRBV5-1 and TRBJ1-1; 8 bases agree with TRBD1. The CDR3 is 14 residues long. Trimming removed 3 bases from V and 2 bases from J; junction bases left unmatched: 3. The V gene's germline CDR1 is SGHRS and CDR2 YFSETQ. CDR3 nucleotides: TGCGCCAGCAGCTCGACAGGGGTCAACACTGAAGCTTTCTTT. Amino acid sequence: CASSSTGVNTEAFF.

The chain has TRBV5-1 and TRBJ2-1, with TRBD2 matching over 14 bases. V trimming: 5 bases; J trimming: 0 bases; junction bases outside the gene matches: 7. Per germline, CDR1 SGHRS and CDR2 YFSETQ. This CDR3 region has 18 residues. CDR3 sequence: CASSSATSGRVSYNEQFF. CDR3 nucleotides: TGCGCCAGCAGTTCGGCGACTAGCGGGAGGGTCTCCTACAATGAGCAGTTCTTC.

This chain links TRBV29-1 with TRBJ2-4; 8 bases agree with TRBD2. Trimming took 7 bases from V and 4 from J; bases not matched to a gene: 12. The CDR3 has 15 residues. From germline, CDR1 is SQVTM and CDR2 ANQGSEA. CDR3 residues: CSAVPSREGKNIQYF. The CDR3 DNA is TGCAGCGCCGTTCCTAGCCGGGAGGGGAAAAACATTCAGTACTTC.